This T cell receptor beta chain was sequenced during a study of blood T cell repertoires in COVID-19. V shed 1 base and J shed 10 bases, with 8 bases lying between them. This CDR3 contains 11 residues. Germline V gene lookup returns CDR1 SGHAT and CDR2 FQNNGV. Assignment of participants to cohorts was predicated upon participant-reported clinical history. As handled by the study authors: Amplification of reference gene primers provided the estimated nucleated cell counts. Assay: immunoSEQ multiplex PCR; the TCRdb copy retains only in-frame clones and omits some. The DNA was the basis for D and trimming; V, J and clone size are from that table. The sample lists a few hundred thousand clones, more than 75% occurring once.

This TCR came from a woman aged 45-60 years who had been exposed to COVID-19. V gene TRBV11-2 combines with J gene TRBJ2-7; D uncertain. Sequencing used PBMCs or T cells enriched from blood (not recorded which). The CDR3 DNA reads as TGTGCCAGCAGCTTAGGTGCGATACAGTACTTC. The encoded protein is CASSLGAIQYF.